A single sample gave rise to the 6 T cell receptor beta chains below, sequenced in a study of patients and donors after allogeneic stem cell transplantation. A single record per CDR3 protein comes from TCRdb applying MiXCR to the RT-PCR reads. The sample lists roughly 960,000 distinct CDR3 sequences, roughly 17% occurring once. Sequencing was done on a sample of blood, either unsorted or a sorted T cell fraction (not recorded which). These receptor sequences come from a human donor who was either an allogeneic HSCT recipient or a stem cell or donor lymphocyte infusion donor (not recorded which). It is not recorded whose cells these are; they may come from a transplant donor.

The chain uses TRBV25-1 and TRBJ2-7, with a tentative D call TRBD2 (6 bases). The CDR3 runs to 12 residues. Per germline, CDR1 MGHDK and CDR2 SYGVNS. Trimming removed 7 bases from V and 1 base from J, with 8 bases in between. The DNA for the CDR3 is TGTGCCAGCACGGGAGCATCCTACGAGCAGTACTTC. Encoded protein: CASTGASYEQYF.

The V call is TRBV7-2, the J call TRBJ2-2; the D gene is possibly TRBD1 (6 bases). The CDR3 contains 14 residues. Trimming cost V 5 bases and J 3 bases, with 10 bases left between them. The germline V gene has CDR1 SGHTA and CDR2 FQGNSA. Here the CDR3 DNA reads TGTGCCAGCAGCCCTGGACAGCACACCGGGGAGCTGTTTTTT. This sequence encodes CASSPGQHTGELFF.

The chain couples TRBV5-1 to TRBJ2-3; 10 positions agree with TRBD2. The CDR3 covers 18 residues. After removal of 4 bases from V and 2 bases from J, the junction contained 13 bases not matched to a gene. Germline-derived CDR1 and CDR2 are SGHRS and YFSETQ. This CDR3 reads CASSKIIQAGGHTDTQYF. In DNA, the CDR3 is TGCGCCAGCAGCAAGATAATCCAAGCGGGAGGGCACACAGATACGCAGTATTTT.

This clonotype turned up a few times. This chain joins TRBV20-1 and TRBJ1-4, with 7 nucleotides matching TRBD1. V lost 3 bases and J lost 4; bases outside the gene matches: 8. The CDR3 contains 15 residues. The germline V gene has CDR1 DFQATT and CDR2 SNEGSKA (reference sequence). The CDR3 nucleotides read TGCAGTGCTAGGGGTCAGACAGGGCTTAATGAAAAACTGTTTTTT. It is translated as CSARGQTGLNEKLFF.

The CDR3, as DNA: TGCGCCAGCAGCTTGGACGGGACTAGCGGGGGGTCCTACAATGAGCAGTTCTTC. It translates to CASSLDGTSGGSYNEQFF. The rearrangement joins TRBV5-1 to TRBJ2-1, with 15 bases fitting TRBD2. V shed 0 bases and J 1 base; nucleotides not matched to a gene: 2. CDR1 and CDR2 from the germline V gene are SGHRS and YFSETQ. The CDR3 covers 18 residues.

The sample holds many counts of this clonotype. The rearrangement links TRBV29-1 to TRBJ1-1; 8 nucleotides match TRBD1. The J segment lost 6 bases and the V segment lost 5 bases, leaving 5 bases of the junction unmatched. Germline V gene lookup returns CDR1 SQVTM and CDR2 ANQGSEA. This CDR3 contains 12 residues. The CDR3 DNA reads TGCAGCGTTAGGACAGGGAGACCTGAAGCTTTCTTT. It yields the protein CSVRTGRPEAFF.